These 2 T cell receptor beta chains came from one sample sequenced in a study of cytotoxic CD8 clonotypes in ibrutinib-treated CLL. The table came from immunoSEQ multiplex PCR; TCRdb's copy has only in-frame clones and leaves some out. The sample records 80,000 to 95,000 clones, roughly 83% being singletons. Specimen: PBMCs, collected after 12 months of ibrutinib treatment. These receptors all stem from a human donor with chronic lymphocytic leukemia.

This clone occurred a few times. The chain couples TRBV9 to TRBJ1-1; D remains ambiguous. CDR1 is SGDLS and CDR2 is YYNGEE in the germline V gene. V shed 0 bases and J shed 10 bases, with 13 bases lying between them. This CDR3 is 13 amino acids long. CDR3 region: CASSVVPDGPAFF. The CDR3 DNA reads as TGTGCCAGCAGCGTAGTGCCAGACGGGCCAGCTTTCTTT.

This clone came up a few times. The chain has TRBV7-9 and TRBJ1-6, with D possibly being TRBD1 (5 bases). Trimming shortened V by 2 bases and J by 5 bases, and 10 bases separated the two germline ends. This CDR3 contains 15 residues. Germline-derived CDR1 and CDR2 are SEHNR and FQNEAQ (reference sequence). The CDR3 loop reads CASSLLGADNSPLHF. DNA for the CDR3: TGTGCCAGCAGCTTACTCGGGGCCGATAATTCACCCCTCCACTTT. Complete variable domain (other parts from reference TRBV7-9 and TRBJ1-6): DTGVSQNPRHKITKRGQNVTFRCDPISEHNRLYWYRQTLGQGPEFLTYFQNEAQLEKSRLLSDRFSAERPKGSFSTLEIQRTEQGDSAMYLCASSLLGADNSPLHFGNGTRLTVT.